This is a list of T cell receptor beta chains from one sample in a study of blood T cell repertoires in COVID-19. Libraries were prepared by immunoSEQ multiplex PCR; TCRdb keeps only in-frame clonotypes and omits some of them. The repertoire has about 400,000 clones, roughly 89% of them found once; the top ten carry about a tenth. The sequencing sample was made of PBMCs or T cells enriched from blood (not recorded which). These receptor sequences come from a woman aged 50 to 60 who had recovered from COVID-19. Each CDR3 is given with its conserved first and last residue. D genes are given only for firm matches.

V gene	J gene	D gene	CDR3 protein
TRBV7-5	TRBJ1-1	.	CARSCGRLGLDTEAFF
TRBV27	TRBJ2-3	.	CASSLADSTDTQYF
TRBV7-9	TRBJ1-5	.	CASSLQGDNQPQHF
TRBV11-2	TRBJ2-1	TRBD2	CASSPRGLADEQFF
TRBV21-1	TRBJ2-2	.	CASSKVKISHGQNTGELFF
TRBV5-1	TRBJ1-2	TRBD1	CASSTRDRGRGYTF
TRBV28	TRBJ1-4	.	CASSFRQGYEKLFF
TRBV5-1	TRBJ2-2	TRBD1	CASSRLLGTGNTGELFF
TRBV3-1/TRBV3-2	TRBJ2-3	TRBD2	CASSVNGAGGPDTQYF
TRBV27	TRBJ2-3	TRBD2	CASSPSGTSGVGTDTQYF